This is a list of T cell receptor beta chains from one sample in a study of blood T cell repertoires in COVID-19. Clones were read by immunoSEQ multiplex PCR, and TCRdb kept only the in-frame ones, dropping some. This table has 130,000 to 150,000 clones, roughly 88% appearing once. The sample taken for sequencing was peripheral blood. The receptor set was obtained from a woman in her forties or fifties with acute or convalescent COVID-19. CDR3s include the opening cysteine and the closing phenylalanine or tryptophan. Fields, in order: V gene, J gene, CDR3 protein.

v_gene: TRBV18; j_gene: TRBJ2-1; CDR3aa: CASSPSRSYNEQFF
v_gene: TRBV2; j_gene: TRBJ2-7; CDR3aa: CASTVTSGYDEQYF
v_gene: TRBV12-3/TRBV12-4; j_gene: TRBJ1-1; CDR3aa: CASSLEAVEAFF
v_gene: TRBV29-1; j_gene: TRBJ2-7; CDR3aa: CSVMTGRRPYEQYF
v_gene: TRBV5-1; j_gene: TRBJ2-1; CDR3aa: CASSLRTSGIFVWNEQFF
v_gene: TRBV6-4; j_gene: TRBJ2-1; CDR3aa: CASSDSGASGGLNEQFF
v_gene: TRBV10-2; j_gene: TRBJ1-5; CDR3aa: CASSRQDGQPQHF
v_gene: TRBV11-2; j_gene: TRBJ1-1; CDR3aa: CASSYIQGVGEAFF
v_gene: TRBV18; j_gene: TRBJ2-2; CDR3aa: CASSDLLTGTGELFF
v_gene: TRBV6-5; j_gene: TRBJ1-3; CDR3aa: CASGRSFAGNTIYF
v_gene: TRBV11-3; j_gene: TRBJ2-1; CDR3aa: CASSPRTTPSGSEQFF
v_gene: TRBV28; j_gene: TRBJ1-3; CDR3aa: CASSLGPGRGDTIYF
v_gene: TRBV19; j_gene: TRBJ1-5; CDR3aa: CASSLQGWQPQHF
v_gene: TRBV7-9; j_gene: TRBJ2-7; CDR3aa: CASSPGTGDGEQYF
v_gene: TRBV19; j_gene: TRBJ2-2; CDR3aa: CASIVAVNTGELFF
v_gene: TRBV29-1; j_gene: TRBJ2-7; CDR3aa: CSVGDTTSYEQYF
v_gene: TRBV4-1; j_gene: TRBJ1-2; CDR3aa: CASSQERETYYGYTF
v_gene: TRBV6-1; j_gene: TRBJ1-2; CDR3aa: CASSDVGQARSNYGYTF
v_gene: TRBV18; j_gene: TRBJ2-3; CDR3aa: CASSPPTTSADTQYF
v_gene: TRBV4-1; j_gene: TRBJ1-2; CDR3aa: CASSPGQGYYGYTF
v_gene: TRBV16; j_gene: TRBJ1-1; CDR3aa: CASSLQGSLNTEAFF
v_gene: TRBV5-8; j_gene: TRBJ2-7; CDR3aa: CASSRGYEQYF
v_gene: TRBV6-6; j_gene: TRBJ1-4; CDR3aa: CASSQLVSNEKLFF
v_gene: TRBV6-5; j_gene: TRBJ1-1; CDR3aa: CASRPTGSEAFF
v_gene: TRBV13; j_gene: TRBJ1-6; CDR3aa: CASSPGGPNSPLHF
v_gene: TRBV27; j_gene: TRBJ2-7; CDR3aa: CASSLSSSGRSYEQYF
v_gene: TRBV7-8; j_gene: TRBJ2-1; CDR3aa: CASTSRVNEQFF
v_gene: TRBV3-1/TRBV3-2; j_gene: TRBJ2-3; CDR3aa: CASSQELTQDTQYF
v_gene: TRBV19; j_gene: TRBJ2-2; CDR3aa: CASSIEWWRDGELFF
v_gene: TRBV19; j_gene: TRBJ2-1; CDR3aa: CAILSGTRATYNEQFF
v_gene: TRBV11-1; j_gene: TRBJ2-2; CDR3aa: CASSLLDRNTGELFF
v_gene: TRBV25-1; j_gene: TRBJ1-2; CDR3aa: CASTDRATYGYTF
v_gene: TRBV19; j_gene: TRBJ2-4; CDR3aa: CARPGTSGRRNIQYF
v_gene: TRBV2; j_gene: TRBJ1-5; CDR3aa: CASSLEGGNQPQHF
v_gene: TRBV9; j_gene: TRBJ1-1; CDR3aa: CASSAYSNTEAFF
v_gene: TRBV19; j_gene: TRBJ1-5; CDR3aa: CASSIGDREQPQHF
v_gene: TRBV27; j_gene: TRBJ1-2; CDR3aa: CAAAGSYGYTF
v_gene: TRBV28; j_gene: TRBJ2-7; CDR3aa: CASSLSGGRDEQYF
v_gene: TRBV5-8; j_gene: TRBJ1-2; CDR3aa: CASSLGDINYGYTF
v_gene: TRBV5-1; j_gene: TRBJ2-2; CDR3aa: CASSRRSSGGAGELFF
v_gene: TRBV19; j_gene: TRBJ1-1; CDR3aa: CASTRVLGTEAFF
v_gene: TRBV6-1; j_gene: TRBJ1-2; CDR3aa: CASSEAGQGTYGYTF
v_gene: TRBV5-1; j_gene: TRBJ1-4; CDR3aa: CASSLDGEKLFF
v_gene: TRBV2; j_gene: TRBJ1-1; CDR3aa: CASSEEREAEAFF
v_gene: TRBV4-1; j_gene: TRBJ2-1; CDR3aa: CASSQEIQTYNEQFF
v_gene: TRBV4-1; j_gene: TRBJ2-7; CDR3aa: CASSQVFLAGDYEQYF
v_gene: TRBV4-2; j_gene: TRBJ1-4; CDR3aa: CASEGEKLFF
v_gene: TRBV18; j_gene: TRBJ1-6; CDR3aa: CASSPKDRIGSPLHF
v_gene: TRBV9; j_gene: TRBJ2-1; CDR3aa: CASSVVGSQTLNEQFF
v_gene: TRBV4-2; j_gene: TRBJ2-1; CDR3aa: CASSQSDRDLNEQFF